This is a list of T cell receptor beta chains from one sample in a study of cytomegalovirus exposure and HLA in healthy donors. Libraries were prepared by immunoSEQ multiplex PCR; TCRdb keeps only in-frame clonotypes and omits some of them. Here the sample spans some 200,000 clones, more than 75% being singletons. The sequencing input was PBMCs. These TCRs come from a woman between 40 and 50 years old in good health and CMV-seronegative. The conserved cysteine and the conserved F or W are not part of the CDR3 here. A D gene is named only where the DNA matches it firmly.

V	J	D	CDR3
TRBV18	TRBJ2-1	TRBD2	ASSLASGGYNEQF
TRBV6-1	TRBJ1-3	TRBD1	ASSAPLRTGIY
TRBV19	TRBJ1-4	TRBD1	ASTPGQGNEKLF
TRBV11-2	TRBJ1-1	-	ASSFFGPRNTEAF
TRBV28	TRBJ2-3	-	ASTGPLTDTQY
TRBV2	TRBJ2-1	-	ASSEGQGFYNEQF
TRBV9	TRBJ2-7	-	ASSEGLLGYEQY
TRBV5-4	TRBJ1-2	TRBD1	ASSYGTVGYT
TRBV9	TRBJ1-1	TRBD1	ASSVTQGGTEAF
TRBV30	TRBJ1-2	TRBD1	AWSVTGGIYGYT
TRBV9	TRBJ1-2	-	ASSVGPQRDYGYT
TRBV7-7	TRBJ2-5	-	ASSSPRSGETQY
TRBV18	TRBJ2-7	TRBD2	ASSQYTGTSGRSLNPEQY
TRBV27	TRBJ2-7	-	ASSLIRGEQY
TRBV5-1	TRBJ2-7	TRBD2	ASSRGLAEDYEQY
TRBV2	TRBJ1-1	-	ASSVGFPNTEAF
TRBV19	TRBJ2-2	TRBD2	ASSRGGNTGELF
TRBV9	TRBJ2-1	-	ASSPLGIDEQF
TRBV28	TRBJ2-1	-	AIQLPPGYNEQF
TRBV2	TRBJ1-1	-	ASSEWREYTEAF
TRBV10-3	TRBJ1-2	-	AISDDRTRYGYT
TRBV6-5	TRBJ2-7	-	ASAGPPYLEQY
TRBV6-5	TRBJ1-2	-	ASSIQGKSPNGYT
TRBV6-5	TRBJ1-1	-	ASSYSATMNTEAF
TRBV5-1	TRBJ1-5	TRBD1	ASSSTGASPNQPQH
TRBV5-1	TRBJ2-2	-	ASSLGSVTGELF
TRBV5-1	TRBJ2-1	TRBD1	ASSKPGQGSYNEQF
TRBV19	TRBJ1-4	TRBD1	ASSMFSRGSEKLF
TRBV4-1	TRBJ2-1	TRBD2	ASSQTLLAASYNEQF
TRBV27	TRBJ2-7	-	ASSLDRLVYEQY
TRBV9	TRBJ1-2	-	ASSVGTGNYGYT
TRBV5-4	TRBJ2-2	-	ASTRESGTGELF
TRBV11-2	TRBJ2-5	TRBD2	ASSLDLAGGPLETQY
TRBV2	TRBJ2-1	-	ASSPPRGSYNEQF
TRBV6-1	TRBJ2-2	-	ASSTERNTGELF
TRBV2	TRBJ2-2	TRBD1	ASSQDRGISGELF
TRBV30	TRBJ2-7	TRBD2	AWNPGLASGEQY
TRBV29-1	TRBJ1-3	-	SGMTGNTIY